This TCR beta chain was obtained from a study of human T cells and chemical hapten exposure. This clonotype was detected ten times or more. Time point specified: patch test 1, 2 weeks after DPC sensitization. The treatment here: therapeutic diphenylcyclopropenone sensitization with weekly scalp DPC. TCRdb reanalysed the RACE reads using MiXCR and keeps one entry per CDR3 protein. The repertoire holds some 380,000 distinct CDR3 sequences, around 4.8% seen once, with over 2% in the top ten. Germline loops: CDR1 SGHVS, CDR2 FQNEAQ. CDR3 size: 15 residues. Between the trimmed V and J ends, which lost 1 base and 5 bases, there was a span of 14 bases.

The sample here was whole blood, taken in connection with sensitization to the hapten diphenylcyclopropenone (DPC). The gene calls are TRBV7-8 and TRBJ1-2; possible D gene TRBD1, 6 bases. The TCR originated in a woman between 50 and 59 years old with alopecia areata. Some clones in this sample may be carry-over from other donors' samples. The CDR3 DNA reads as TGTGCCAGCAGCTTAGTCCCAGGGGACCTTTATGGCTACACCTTC. It codes for CASSLVPGDLYGYTF.